This entry lists 25 T cell receptor beta chains sequenced from one sample in a study of blood T cell repertoires in COVID-19. The protocol was immunoSEQ multiplex PCR, while the TCRdb copy is restricted to in-frame clones and leaves out a portion. Of over 130,000 clones in the sample, around four fifths were seen once. The specimen sequenced was peripheral blood. All receptors derive from a woman older than 75 with acute or convalescent COVID-19.

The rearrangement links TRBV18 to TRBJ1-1, with a possible D match to TRBD1 (5 bases). V dropped 3 bases and J dropped 4 bases, with 15 bases sitting between them. Germline V lookup: CDR1 KGHSH, CDR2 LQKENI. This CDR3 has 15 residues. CDR3 bases: TGTGCCAGCTCACCCCGGGGGTACATTGGCACTGAAGCTTTCTTT. The encoded protein is CASSPRGYIGTEAFF.

The rearrangement joins TRBV15 to TRBJ1-2; D ambiguous. V lost 1 base and J lost 8, with 17 bases in between. The germline V gene has CDR1 LNHNV and CDR2 YYDKDF (reference sequence). The CDR3 extends over 15 amino acids. This chain's CDR3 is CATSRGTQAGLGYTF. In DNA, the CDR3 is TGTGCCACCAGCAGAGGTACTCAGGCGGGCCTAGGCTACACCTTC.

The chain employs TRBV7-9 and TRBJ2-1; D is uncertain. Trimming cost V 4 bases and J 15 bases, with 22 bases left between them. CDR3 length equals 14 residues. CDR1 is SEHNR and CDR2 is FQNEAQ in the germline V gene (reference sequence). CDR3 sequence (DNA): TGTGCCAGCAGCTCCAACTTTTTCCTGGTACCTCCGTTCTTC. Its translation is CASSSNFFLVPPFF.

The V gene is TRBV2, the J gene TRBJ2-3; weak D call: TRBD1 (6 bases). The germline CDR1 and CDR2 sequences are SNHLY and FYNNEI. The CDR3 extends over 16 amino acids. Trimming cost V 1 base and J 1 base, with 12 bases left between them. In nucleotides, the CDR3 is TGTGCCAGCAGTGAAGGACAGGAGAGGGGCACAGATACGCAGTATTTT. It is translated as CASSEGQERGTDTQYF.

The genes are TRBV6-2 or TRBV6-3 and TRBJ1-2; D uncertain. Germline values: CDR1 MNHEY, CDR2 SVGEGT. There are 13 residues in the CDR3. Trimming removed 4 bases from V and 7 bases from J, with 13 bases in between. CDR3 in DNA: TGTGCCAGCAGTTCCCGCGGGGAGACTGGCTACACCTTC. This translates into CASSSRGETGYTF.

The chain links TRBV6-5 to TRBJ2-7; a possible D gene is TRBD2 (5 bases). CDR3 size: 13 residues. Germline CDR1 MNHEY, CDR2 SVGAGI. V lost 6 bases and J 3 bases, leaving 12 bases between the germline ends. CDR3 nucleotide sequence: TGTGCCAGCAGCCCCGGACTCGACTACGAGCAGTACTTC. It is translated as CASSPGLDYEQYF.

This chain connects TRBV7-9 to TRBJ2-2; 9 bases match TRBD2. Germline values: CDR1 SEHNR, CDR2 FQNEAQ (reference sequence). The CDR3 is made up of 12 amino acids. The CDR3 coding sequence is TGTGCTTCAGCGGGGGGCCGTGGGGAGCTGTTTTTT. It specifies CASAGGRGELFF.

The V gene is TRBV6-1, the J gene TRBJ2-3, with 7 bases fitting TRBD2. The CDR3 length is 15 residues. Trimming at V came to 3 bases and at J to 6 bases, leaving 9 bases not matched to a gene. Germline V gives CDR1 MNHNS, CDR2 SASEGT. CDR3: CASSDREAPWDTQYF. DNA of the CDR3: TGTGCCAGCAGTGACCGGGAGGCCCCCTGGGATACGCAGTATTTT.

The chain uses TRBV9 and TRBJ2-6; 9 positions agree with TRBD1. The CDR3 totals 19 residues. Trimming removed 4 bases from V and 2 bases from J; junction bases left unmatched: 13. Germline CDR1 is SGDLS and CDR2 is YYNGEE. DNA of the CDR3: TGTGCCAGCAGCCCACGGACAGGGGAGCATTTCCCTGGGGCCAACGTCCTGACTTTC. Translating it yields CASSPRTGEHFPGANVLTF. Supplemented by reference TRBV9 and TRBJ2-6, the full variable domain reads DSGVTQTPKHLITATGQRVTLRCSPRSGDLSVYWYQQSLDQGLQFLIQYYNGEERAKGNILERFSAQQFPDLHSELNLSSLELGDSALYFCASSPRTGEHFPGANVLTFGAGSRLTVL.

This clone was seen a few times. Other DNA sequences within the sample encode an identical CDR3. V usage is TRBV5-1 and J usage is TRBJ1-2; D is perhaps TRBD1 (6 bases). The CDR3 has 13 residues. Between the trimmed V and J ends, which lost 4 bases and 5 bases, there was a span of 12 bases. CDR1 is SGHRS and CDR2 is YFSETQ in the germline V gene. This CDR3 is CASSPRGQYGYTF. The CDR3 DNA sequence: TGCGCCAGCAGCCCACGTGGACAGTATGGCTACACCTTC.

V and J are TRBV6-5 and TRBJ2-3; no clear D. This CDR3 has 14 amino acids. Trimming left V 0 bases short and J 2 bases short, with 6 bases between. CDR1 and CDR2 (germline): MNHEY, SVGAGI. CDR3 bases: TGTGCCAGCAGTTACTCTATGTACACAGATACGCAGTATTTT. Encoded protein: CASSYSMYTDTQYF.

This chain uses TRBV11-2 with TRBJ1-2; the D is unclear. In germline, CDR1 is SGHAT, CDR2 FQNNGV. This CDR3 has 12 amino acids. V was clipped by 3 bases and J by 1 base, with 3 bases between them. The CDR3 bases are TGTGCCAGCAGCTTCGGTAACTATGGCTACACCTTC. It specifies CASSFGNYGYTF.

The genes are TRBV7-6 and TRBJ1-2; no reliable D call. This CDR3 region has 16 residues. V was clipped by 1 base and J by 4 bases, with 16 bases between them. Germline V gives CDR1 SGHVS, CDR2 FNYEAQ. The CDR3 here is CASSLGPTLDGYGYTF. In DNA form, the CDR3 reads TGTGCCAGCAGCTTAGGGCCTACCCTAGATGGCTATGGCTACACCTTC.

The J gene is TRBJ1-1, the V gene TRBV30, with a possible D match to TRBD1 (5 bases). Germline CDR1 is GTSNPN and CDR2 is SVGIG (reference sequence). There are 17 residues in the CDR3. Trimming removed 4 bases from V and 7 bases from J, with 28 bases in between. The CDR3 DNA reads as TGTGCCTGGACTGGTTGGGGGGGGTCGAGAGCTCAAATTGAAGCTTTCTTT. As protein: CAWTGWGGSRAQIEAFF.

The chain links TRBV6-5 to TRBJ2-1; 8 bases are a match to TRBD1. This CDR3 is built from 15 residues. Germline CDR1 and CDR2: MNHEY and SVGAGI. The J segment lost 0 bases and the V segment lost 5 bases, leaving 3 bases of the junction unmatched. CDR3 DNA: TGTGCCAGCAGTCCAGGGGGCACCTCCTACAATGAGCAGTTCTTC. Protein product: CASSPGGTSYNEQFF.

This chain connects TRBV7-3 to TRBJ2-2, with a possible D match to TRBD2 (6 bases). The CDR3 covers 14 residues. Germline CDR1 and CDR2: SGHTA and FQGTGA. Between the trimmed V and J ends, which lost 4 bases and 4 bases, there was a span of 10 bases. The CDR3 loop is CASSSRGTTGELFF. CDR3 in DNA: TGTGCCAGCAGCTCCCGGGGGACCACCGGGGAGCTGTTTTTT.

The rearrangement links TRBV2 to TRBJ2-7; the D gene is possibly TRBD1 (5 bases). CDR1 is SNHLY and CDR2 is FYNNEI in the germline V gene. The V end lost 6 bases, the J end lost 9 bases, and 15 bases lay between the germline ends. CDR3 length equals 12 residues. The CDR3 DNA follows: TGTGCCAGCAGGCCTGACAGTACCGGGCAGTACTTC. Translation: CASRPDSTGQYF.

V gene TRBV19 combines with J gene TRBJ1-6; D is uncertain. The CDR3 covers 18 residues. Germline V lookup: CDR1 LNHDA, CDR2 SQIVND (reference sequence). V dropped 7 bases and J dropped 0 bases, with 19 bases sitting between them. CDR3 nucleotide sequence: TGTGCCAGTACTCGGTACCTACCGGCGGGCTCCTATAATTCACCCCTCCACTTT. Amino acids: CASTRYLPAGSYNSPLHF.

V and J are TRBV19 and TRBJ1-1, with D maybe TRBD1 (5 bases). Germline V gene data show CDR1 as LNHDA and CDR2 as SQIVND (reference sequence). Deletions cut 7 bases from V and 1 base from J, with 16 bases between. The CDR3 sequence is 15 residues long. The CDR3 bases are TGTGCCAGTATCGACCCGGCGGGGCCGAACACTGAAGCTTTCTTT. Protein: CASIDPAGPNTEAFF. Full variable domain (outside the CDR3, taken from reference TRBV19 and TRBJ1-1): DGGITQSPKYLFRKEGQNVTLSCEQNLNHDAMYWYRQDPGQGLRLIYYSQIVNDFQKGDIAEGYSVSREKKESFPLTVTSAQKNPTAFYLCASIDPAGPNTEAFFGQGTRLTVV.

The sample holds one count of this clone. In nucleotides, the CDR3 is TGTGCCAGCAGCTTGTGGGGGCCCTTAGCGGGAGCGCCGGACACAGATACGCAGTATTTT. Translating it yields CASSLWGPLAGAPDTDTQYF. This chain connects TRBV5-4 to TRBJ2-3; 9 bases fit TRBD2. The germline CDR1 and CDR2 sequences are SGHNT and YYREEE (reference sequence). Trimming at V came to 1 base and at J to 2 bases, leaving 17 bases not matched to a gene. The CDR3 is 20 residues long.

The chain combines TRBV3-1 (or the pseudogene TRBV3-2) with TRBJ1-1; possible D gene TRBD1, 5 bases. CDR1 and CDR2 from the germline V gene are LGHDT and YNNKEL (reference sequence). Trimming took 1 base from V and 5 from J, leaving 11 bases between them. The length of the CDR3 is 14 residues. DNA for the CDR3: TGTGCCAGCAGCCAAGTTGCGGGGGAGACTGAAGCTTTCTTT. It translates to CASSQVAGETEAFF.

V usage is TRBV2 and J usage is TRBJ2-7, with 9 positions matching TRBD1. V lost 6 bases, J lost 1 base, and 7 bases stayed unmatched. The germline gives CDR1 SNHLY, CDR2 FYNNEI. The CDR3 has 15 amino acids. The CDR3 DNA reads as TGTGCCAGCAGCTCAGGGGGGACAGGGTCCTACGAGCAGTACTTC. Amino acid sequence: CASSSGGTGSYEQYF.

This clone was seen once. The chain has TRBV1 and TRBJ1-5. TRBV1 corresponds to a pseudogene. CDR3 length: 15 amino acids. For the CDR3, the DNA is TGCACCAGCAGCCCACTTTACGGGTGGAATCAGCCCCAGCATTTT. It encodes CTSSPLYGWNQPQHF.

This clone was counted only a few times. The chain is built from TRBV28 and TRBJ1-1; TRBD1 aligns across 7 bases. The CDR3 is made up of 14 amino acids. J lost 4 bases, V lost 5 bases, and 7 bases had no gene match. Germline V CDR1 and CDR2: MDHEN, SYDVKM. DNA for the CDR3: TGTGCCAGCAGTGGCCGGTGGGACAGCACTGAAGCTTTCTTT. This codes for CASSGRWDSTEAFF. Full variable domain (rest looked up from reference TRBV28 and TRBJ1-1): DVKVTQSSRYLVKRTGEKVFLECVQDMDHENMFWYRQDPGLGLRLIYFSYDVKMKEKGDIPEGYSVSREKKERFSLILESASTNQTSMYLCASSGRWDSTEAFFGQGTRLTVV.

V and J are TRBV27 and TRBJ1-2; D is unresolved. The CDR3 runs 16 residues. In germline, CDR1 is MNHEY, CDR2 SMNVEV (reference sequence). The V end was cut by 5 bases, the J end by 5 bases, with 21 bases between. For the CDR3, the DNA is TGTGCCAGCAGTGCCAACCCCCGTTACTCCTATTATGGCTACACCTTC. This sequence encodes CASSANPRYSYYGYTF.